This is a list of T cell receptor beta chains from one sample in a study of blood T cell repertoires in COVID-19. Measured with immunoSEQ multiplex PCR; TCRdb has only the in-frame clones, and not every one. This sample has some 80,000 clones, with 65% to 90% found just once. Input material: peripheral blood. These receptors were taken from an older man with acute or convalescent COVID-19. CDR3s include the opening cysteine and the closing phenylalanine or tryptophan. A D gene is named only where the DNA matches it firmly. The listing skips clone size in some rows; elsewhere it reads once, few, many or a size class.

V	J	size	D	CDR3	DNA
TRBV28	TRBJ2-7	few	-	CASRSVGRALYEQYF	TGTGCCAGCAGATCCGTGGGCAGGGCCCTCTACGAGCAGTACTTC
TRBV2	TRBJ1-5	-	-	CASSEERTRGRPQHF	TGTGCCAGCAGTGAAGAGAGGACAAGGGGGAGGCCCCAGCATTTT
TRBV7-9	TRBJ2-5	-	-	CASSPSTQPGETQYF	TGTGCCAGCAGCCCCAGTACCCAACCGGGAGAGACCCAGTACTTC
TRBV19	TRBJ2-3	once	-	CASRKRDTQYF	TGTGCCAGTAGAAAGCGAGATACGCAGTATTTT
TRBV3-1/TRBV3-2	TRBJ2-1	-	TRBD1	CASRAQGKGNEQFF	TGTGCCAGCAGAGCACAGGGGAAAGGCAATGAGCAGTTCTTC
TRBV2	TRBJ2-7	-	TRBD1	CADAPGTGGYEQYF	TGTGCCGACGCTCCCGGGACAGGGGGCTACGAGCAGTACTTC
TRBV30	TRBJ1-3	-	TRBD1	CAWSGDRGLRSGNTIYF	TGTGCCTGGAGTGGGGACAGGGGACTCCGCTCTGGAAACACCATATATTTT
TRBV7-8	TRBJ1-5	-	-	CASSPESGTGNQPQHF	TGTGCCAGCAGCCCCGAGTCGGGTACCGGCAATCAGCCCCAGCATTTT
TRBV7-2	TRBJ2-7	-	TRBD1	CASSSTRQGHEQYF	TGTGCCAGCAGCTCGACCCGACAGGGCCACGAGCAGTACTTC
TRBV5-1	TRBJ2-7	-	TRBD1	CASSLGQGASEQYF	TGCGCCAGCAGCCTGGGACAGGGGGCCAGCGAGCAGTACTTC
TRBV30	TRBJ2-1	-	TRBD2	CAWSVWAGGFGDEQFF	TGTGCCTGGAGTGTATGGGCGGGAGGGTTTGGCGATGAGCAGTTCTTC
TRBV28	TRBJ1-2	-	TRBD1	CASSLWADRGRRGGGYTF	TGTGCCAGCAGTTTATGGGCGGACAGGGGCAGGAGAGGTGGAGGCTACACCTTC
TRBV6-5	TRBJ2-1	once	TRBD2	CASSYLTPGLADEQFF	TGTGCCAGCAGTTACCTGACCCCGGGACTAGCGGACGAGCAGTTCTTC
TRBV3-1/TRBV3-2	TRBJ1-3	-	-	CASSHEYSSGNTIYF	TGTGCCAGCAGCCATGAATACAGCTCTGGAAACACCATATATTTT
TRBV5-1	TRBJ1-3	-	-	CASSLDSGTIYF	TGCGCCAGCAGCTTGGATAGCGGAACCATATATTTT
TRBV5-1	TRBJ2-1	once	TRBD2	CASSLVVAGGPSYNEQFF	TGCGCCAGCAGCTTGGTGGTAGCGGGAGGGCCCTCCTACAATGAGCAGTTCTTC
TRBV6-2/TRBV6-3	TRBJ2-5	-	TRBD2	CASSSVTSGETQYF	TGTGCCAGCAGTTCCGTGACTAGCGGAGAGACCCAGTACTTC
TRBV29-1	TRBJ2-5	-	-	CSVWQIQETQYF	TGCAGCGTGTGGCAAATACAAGAGACCCAGTACTTC
TRBV14	TRBJ1-2	-	-	CASSPGDTFNYGYTF	TGTGCCAGCAGCCCTGGGGACACCTTTAACTATGGCTACACCTTC
TRBV5-4	TRBJ1-6	-	TRBD1	CASSSGQAGSSYNSPLHF	TGTGCCAGCAGCTCAGGACAGGCTGGGAGCTCCTATAATTCACCCCTCCACTTT
TRBV7-9	TRBJ2-6	-	-	CASSLVSGGANVLTF	TGTGCCAGCAGCTTAGTTTCGGGAGGGGCCAACGTCCTGACTTTC
TRBV3-1/TRBV3-2	TRBJ2-6	-	-	CASSPMFSGANVLTF	TGTGCCAGCAGCCCAATGTTCTCTGGGGCCAACGTCCTGACTTTC
TRBV6-5	TRBJ2-3	-	-	CASSYGQRRRADTQYF	TGTGCCAGCAGTTACGGACAGCGCCGAAGGGCAGATACGCAGTATTTT
TRBV30	TRBJ2-3	-	TRBD2	CAWTRAGLAGVSDTQYF	TGTGCCTGGACACGCGCAGGACTAGCGGGAGTCTCAGATACGCAGTATTTT
TRBV7-9	TRBJ1-1	-	TRBD1	CASSSGQGKGEAFF	TGTGCCAGCAGCTCCGGACAGGGGAAGGGTGAAGCTTTCTTT
TRBV30	TRBJ2-1	-	TRBD2	CAWSVGLAGGNEQFF	TGTGCCTGGAGTGTAGGGCTAGCGGGAGGGAATGAGCAGTTCTTC
TRBV5-1	TRBJ2-7	-	-	CASSLTRGEQYF	TGCGCCAGCAGCCTAACGCGAGGCGAGCAGTACTTC
TRBV7-3	TRBJ1-1	few	-	CASSLTFELNTEAFF	TGTGCCAGCAGCTTAACTTTTGAGCTGAACACTGAAGCTTTCTTT
TRBV5-1	TRBJ2-7	-	-	CASSPVGQRNYEQYF	TGCGCCAGCAGCCCGGTCGGACAGAGGAACTACGAGCAGTACTTC
TRBV4-1	TRBJ2-7	-	TRBD1	CASSLMGQGTYEQYF	TGCGCCAGCAGCCTTATGGGACAGGGGACCTACGAGCAGTACTTC
TRBV19	TRBJ1-2	-	-	CASSLRQRMGYTF	TGTGCCAGTAGTCTAAGACAGAGAATGGGCTACACCTTC
TRBV18	TRBJ1-3	once	TRBD1	CASSPPDRAGNTIYF	TGTGCCAGCTCACCACCGGACAGGGCGGGAAACACCATATATTTT
TRBV28	TRBJ1-4	-	-	CASLDRGNEKLFF	TGTGCCAGCCTGGACAGAGGAAATGAAAAACTGTTTTTT
TRBV5-1	TRBJ2-5	-	TRBD2	CASSSGTIEETQYF	TGCGCCAGCAGCTCCGGGACTATCGAAGAGACCCAGTACTTC
TRBV5-1	TRBJ2-5	-	-	CASSFRDGYQETQYF	TGCGCCAGCAGCTTTCGAGACGGGTACCAAGAGACCCAGTACTTC
TRBV28	TRBJ1-1	-	-	CASSSTLNTEAFF	TGTGCCAGCAGTTCGACATTGAACACTGAAGCTTTCTTT
TRBV5-4	TRBJ1-6	-	TRBD1	CASSSGTGLGSPLHF	TGTGCCAGCAGCTCCGGGACAGGGCTAGGGTCACCCCTCCACTTT
TRBV7-3	TRBJ1-1	-	TRBD1	CASSFLGVVTGGPNTEAFF	TGTGCCAGCAGCTTTCTCGGTGTAGTAACAGGGGGCCCGAACACTGAAGCTTTCTTT
TRBV7-2	TRBJ1-2	-	TRBD1	CASRPPGQGAGYTF	TGTGCCAGCAGGCCGCCGGGACAGGGGGCCGGCTACACCTTC
TRBV6-1	TRBJ1-1	many	TRBD1	CASSDYRGNTEAFF	TGTGCCAGCAGTGATTACAGGGGGAACACTGAAGCTTTCTTT